The 15 T cell receptor beta chains below all came from one sample that was sequenced in a study of blood T cell repertoires in COVID-19. This table comes from immunoSEQ multiplex PCR, and its TCRdb copy is limited to in-frame clones, with some not included. The sample contains about 170,000 clones, approximately 87% of which appear only once. The specimen was peripheral blood. These receptors were obtained from a woman in her fifties or sixties with COVID-19, enrolled during active disease.

The chain has TRBV9 and TRBJ1-1; D is undetermined. This CDR3 is 13 amino acids long. V was cut by 4 bases and J by 0 bases, with 7 bases left in between. In germline, CDR1 is SGDLS, CDR2 YYNGEE. The CDR3 protein is CASSTALNTEAFF. The DNA for the CDR3 is TGTGCCAGCAGCACAGCACTGAACACTGAAGCTTTCTTT.

This chain connects TRBV7-2 to TRBJ1-5; D call uncertain. Germline CDR1 is SGHTA and CDR2 is FQGNSA. CDR3 length: 15 amino acids. V was cut by 2 bases and J by 3 bases, with 11 bases left in between. CDR3 protein: CASSLHGEFNQPQHF. In DNA, the CDR3 is TGTGCCAGCAGCTTACATGGGGAGTTCAATCAGCCCCAGCATTTT.

The J gene is TRBJ1-1, the V gene TRBV30; D call uncertain. CDR1 is GTSNPN, CDR2 SVGIG, per germline (reference sequence). This CDR3 region has 12 residues. V dropped 0 bases and J dropped 5 bases, with 7 bases sitting between them. The CDR3 sequence is CAWSVAGTEAFF. CDR3 bases: TGTGCCTGGAGTGTCGCGGGAACTGAAGCTTTCTTT.

This clone was observed a handful of times. The chain carries TRBV7-8 and TRBJ1-4; D is unresolved. The CDR3 covers 16 residues. The V gene lost 2 bases and the J gene lost 0 bases, with 10 bases spanning the gap. In germline, CDR1 is SGHVS, CDR2 FQNEAQ. As DNA, the CDR3 is TGTGCCAGCAGCTTAACGGGGAGTGCAACTAATGAAAAACTGTTTTTT. Translating it yields CASSLTGSATNEKLFF.

The chain is built from TRBV4-2 and TRBJ2-3; 9 bases align to TRBD2. The CDR3 is 18 residues long. Trimming cost V 0 bases and J 3 bases; bases outside gene matches: 10. Germline V CDR1 and CDR2: LGHNA, YNFKEQ. CDR3 DNA sequence: TGTGCCAGCAGCCAAGAGGCCCTGGCGGGAGGGATGACAGATACGCAGTATTTT. Translating gives CASSQEALAGGMTDTQYF.

This chain uses TRBV21-1 with TRBJ1-1. TRBV21-1 is deemed a pseudogene. The CDR3 contains 16 residues. The CDR3 DNA is TGTGCCAGCAGCAAAGGACGAGGGGAGGGGGACACTGAAGCTTTCTTT. Translated, it gives CASSKGRGEGDTEAFF.

This rearrangement joins TRBV9 to TRBJ2-2, with D possibly matching TRBD1 (6 bases). V was pared by 4 bases and J by 8 bases, with 18 bases between. The CDR3 consists of 15 residues. In germline, CDR1 is SGDLS, CDR2 YYNGEE. CDR3 bases: TGTGCCAGCAGCCCCTCCGGGACACCTGGGGGGGAGCTGTTTTTT. Its translation: CASSPSGTPGGELFF.

The gene calls are TRBV12-3 or TRBV12-4 and TRBJ2-7; D is uncertain. CDR3 length: 13 residues. Between the trimmed V and J ends, which lost 7 bases and 5 bases, there was a span of 15 bases. The CDR3 spells CASTLGSPDEQYF. CDR3 DNA sequence: TGTGCCAGCACCCTGGGTAGCCCGGACGAGCAGTACTTC.

This clone appeared a few times. This rearrangement joins TRBV18 to TRBJ1-2, with a weak D call TRBD1 (5 bases). Germline CDR1 and CDR2: KGHSH and LQKENI. Trimming took 1 base from V and 0 from J, leaving 18 bases between them. The CDR3 is 18 residues long. The DNA for the CDR3 is TGTGCCAGCTCACCACGAAGCGGGACGGGAGTTTCTAACTATGGCTACACCTTC. Protein product: CASSPRSGTGVSNYGYTF. The full variable domain, its missing parts supplied by reference TRBV18 and TRBJ1-2, is NAGVMQNPRHLVRRRGQEARLRCSPMKGHSHVYWYRQLPEEGLKFMVYLQKENIIDESGMPKERFSAEFPKEGPSILRIQQVVRGDSAAYFCASSPRSGTGVSNYGYTFGSGTRLTVV.

The chain employs TRBV2 and TRBJ2-3; D call uncertain. The CDR3 contains 11 residues. Germline V gene data show CDR1 as SNHLY and CDR2 as FYNNEI. V shed 4 bases and J shed 5 bases, with 4 bases lying between them. In DNA form, the CDR3 reads TGTGCCAGCAGTGTCATAGATACGCAGTATTTT. Encoded protein: CASSVIDTQYF.

The V call is TRBV5-1, the J call TRBJ1-4; TRBD1 aligns across 7 bases. The CDR3 is 15 amino acids. Per germline, CDR1 SGHRS and CDR2 YFSETQ. V dropped 0 bases and J dropped 8; count of bases not matched to a gene: 7. CDR3 DNA sequence: TGCGCCAGCAGCTTGGATGCAGGGGGAGACGAAAAACTGTTTTTT. Its translation is CASSLDAGGDEKLFF.

The V gene is TRBV5-1, the J gene TRBJ1-2; 7 nucleotides match TRBD1. The CDR3 consists of 15 residues. Trimming took 1 base from V and 2 from J; bases not matched to a gene: 5. The germline CDR1 and CDR2 sequences are SGHRS and YFSETQ. CDR3 region: CASSLSPQGNYGYTF. CDR3 bases: TGCGCCAGCAGCTTGTCGCCACAGGGGAACTATGGCTACACCTTC.

The chain uses TRBV9 and TRBJ1-2; 7 nucleotides align to TRBD1. Germline CDR1 SGDLS, CDR2 YYNGEE. This CDR3 is built from 17 residues. Trimming at V came to 3 bases and at J to 4 bases, leaving 15 bases not matched to a gene. This CDR3 is CASSADSGTELPYGYTF. Here the CDR3 DNA reads TGTGCCAGCAGCGCCGACTCCGGGACAGAGCTACCCTATGGCTACACCTTC.

The chain joins TRBV5-5 to TRBJ1-6, with 9 bases aligning to TRBD1. The CDR3 is 16 residues long. Germline CDR1 is SGHKS and CDR2 is YYEKEE (reference sequence). J gave up 18 bases and V 4 bases, and 20 bases lay outside the gene matches. The CDR3 DNA reads TGTGCCAGCAGCCCCATTCCGGGACAGGGCCCGCGAGGTCGCCACTTT. This codes for CASSPIPGQGPRGRHF.

The count of this clone is one. V usage is TRBV11-3 and J usage is TRBJ1-4; 8 positions match TRBD1. The germline gives CDR1 SGHNT, CDR2 YENEEA. Trimming cost V 1 base and J 0 bases; bases outside gene matches: 4. This CDR3 has 17 amino acids. CDR3 sequence: CASSLVTGVTTNEKLFF. Written as DNA, the CDR3 is TGTGCCAGCAGCTTAGTGACAGGGGTCACAACTAATGAAAAACTGTTTTTT.